A selection of T cell receptor beta chains follows, all from one sample in a study of blood T cell repertoires in COVID-19. Assay: immunoSEQ multiplex PCR; the TCRdb copy retains only in-frame clones and omits some. Of more than 350,000 clones in the sample, 80% to 90% are singletons; the top ten hold 1%. Sequencing was done on a sample of PBMCs or T cells enriched from blood (not recorded which). These receptors all come from a man aged 18 to 30 who had recovered from COVID-19. CDR3s include the opening cysteine and the closing phenylalanine or tryptophan. The order of the fields is clone size, V gene, D gene, J gene, CDR3 DNA, CDR3 protein. The D gene is left open where the match is weak. A clone size is listed for some rows: how often the clone was seen (once, few, many), or a class if it is expanded.

.	TRBV29-1	TRBD1	TRBJ1-5	TGCAGCGTTCTTTCGGCAGGGGGTCAGCCCCAGCATTTT	CSVLSAGGQPQHF
few	TRBV30	.	TRBJ2-5	TGTGCCTGGAGTCATAGCAGTGAGGAGACCCAGTACTTC	CAWSHSSEETQYF
.	TRBV28	TRBD2	TRBJ2-7	TGTGCCAGCAGTTTATCAGGCGGGAGTTATGCAAGATACGAGCAGTACTTC	CASSLSGGSYARYEQYF
once	TRBV7-6	TRBD2	TRBJ2-1	TGTGCCAGCAGCTTAGGTGAGCGGGAGGTGAATGAGCAGTTCTTC	CASSLGEREVNEQFF
.	TRBV4-1	.	TRBJ2-5	TGCGCCAGCAGCCAAGTCTTCCAAGGGGGAACCATTGGGACCCAGTACTTC	CASSQVFQGGTIGTQYF
.	TRBV10-1	.	TRBJ2-7	TGCGCCAGCAGTGGCAAGCCATACGAGCAGTACTTC	CASSGKPYEQYF
few	TRBV5-1	.	TRBJ1-1	TGCGCCAGCAGCTTTTACACCGGGGGATCACAAATGGCTGAAGCTTTCTTT	CASSFYTGGSQMAEAFF
.	TRBV28	TRBD1	TRBJ1-6	TGTGCCAGCAGAATGACAGGGCGCAATTCACCCCTCCACTTT	CASRMTGRNSPLHF
.	TRBV6-6	TRBD1	TRBJ2-5	TGTGCCAGCAGTGGCCGGGACAGGGGGCGGGAGACCCAGTACTTC	CASSGRDRGRETQYF
.	TRBV28	.	TRBJ1-1	TGTGCCAGCAGTTCCCCATGGGGGGGGAGGAACACTGAAGCTTTCTTT	CASSSPWGGRNTEAFF
once	TRBV28	TRBD1	TRBJ1-5	TGTGCCAGCAGTCCTCACCTTTGGACAGGAGGTCGACAGCCCCAGCATTTT	CASSPHLWTGGRQPQHF
.	TRBV9	TRBD1	TRBJ1-1	TGTGCCAGCAGCGTATCGGACAGGGCTGACACTGAAGCTTTCTTT	CASSVSDRADTEAFF
once	TRBV28	TRBD1	TRBJ2-4	TGTGCCAGCAGTGGGACAGAAAACATTCAGTACTTC	CASSGTENIQYF
.	TRBV28	TRBD1	TRBJ1-2	TGTGCCAGCAGCGGGGGCCCGGGACAGAATGAAGGCTACACCTTC	CASSGGPGQNEGYTF
.	TRBV28	TRBD1	TRBJ1-6	TGTGCCAGCAGTTTGACAGGGGTATATAATTCACCCCTCCACTTT	CASSLTGVYNSPLHF
.	TRBV27	.	TRBJ2-3	TGTGCCAGCAGTTTAAAGACCCTAGCTTCTACGCAGTATTTT	CASSLKTLASTQYF
.	TRBV7-9	.	TRBJ1-3	TGTGCCAGCAGCTTAGGGGGGCTCCTCTCTGGAAACACCATATATTTT	CASSLGGLLSGNTIYF
.	TRBV6-5	TRBD1	TRBJ2-1	TGTGCCAGCCTGATGGGAGGGACAGGGGAAAATGAGCAGTTCTTC	CASLMGGTGENEQFF
.	TRBV28	TRBD1	TRBJ1-5	TGTGCCAGCAGCCTAGGACAGGGGGCATGGCAGCCCCAGCATTTT	CASSLGQGAWQPQHF
.	TRBV25-1	.	TRBJ1-5	TGTGCCAGCAGTGACAGTTTTCAGCCCCAGCATTTT	CASSDSFQPQHF
.	TRBV30	TRBD2	TRBJ2-2	TGTGCCTGGGATAAAGGGCTAGCGGGAGCCGGGGAGCTGTTTTTT	CAWDKGLAGAGELFF
.	TRBV3-1/TRBV3-2	.	TRBJ1-5	TGTGCCAGCAGCCAAGGACAGAATCAGCCCCAGCATTTT	CASSQGQNQPQHF
.	TRBV3-1/TRBV3-2	.	TRBJ1-1	TGTGCCAGCAGCCCTTTCGGGGGCACTGAAGCTTTCTTT	CASSPFGGTEAFF
.	TRBV5-4	.	TRBJ1-4	TGTGCCAGCAGCTTGGTAGAGGGCGTGGGACTTGGAAAACTGTTTTTT	CASSLVEGVGLGKLFF
.	TRBV2	TRBD2	TRBJ2-1	TGTGCCAGCGCTAGCGGCCTCAGCTCCTACAATGAGCAGTTCTTC	CASASGLSSYNEQFF
.	TRBV29-1	.	TRBJ1-1	TGCAGCGTTGAAGATGTGACAGCAGAGAACACTGAAGCTTTCTTT	CSVEDVTAENTEAFF
once	TRBV29-1	.	TRBJ1-2	TGCAGCGTTGGACAGGTCCAGGGGGGCTACACCTTC	CSVGQVQGGYTF
.	TRBV5-6	.	TRBJ1-1	TGTGCCAGCAGCACGATGACAGTGAACACTGAAGCTTTCTTT	CASSTMTVNTEAFF
once	TRBV4-1	.	TRBJ1-2	TGCGCCAGCAGCCAAGAAAGAGAAGGGGCAGGCTACACCTTC	CASSQEREGAGYTF
.	TRBV6-5	TRBD1	TRBJ2-7	TGTGCCAGCAGCCAATCCAGGGGGTACTACGAGCAGTACTTC	CASSQSRGYYEQYF
.	TRBV6-1	.	TRBJ1-1	TGTGCCAGCAGTGAAAGCGGGGCCCCCACTGAAGCTTTCTTT	CASSESGAPTEAFF